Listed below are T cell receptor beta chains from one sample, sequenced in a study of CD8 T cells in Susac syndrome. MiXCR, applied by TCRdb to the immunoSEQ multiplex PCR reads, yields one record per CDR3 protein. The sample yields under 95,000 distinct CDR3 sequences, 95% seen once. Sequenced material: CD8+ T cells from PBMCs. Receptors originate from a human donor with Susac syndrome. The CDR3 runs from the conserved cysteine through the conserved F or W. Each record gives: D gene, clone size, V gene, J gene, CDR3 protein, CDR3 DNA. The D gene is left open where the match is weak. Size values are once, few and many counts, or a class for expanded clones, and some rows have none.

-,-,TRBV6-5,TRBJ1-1,CASSPEMNTEAFF,TGTGCCAGCAGTCCAGAGATGAACACTGAAGCTTTCTTT
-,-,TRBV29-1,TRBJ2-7,CSAADGSYEQYF,TGCAGCGCTGCGGACGGCTCCTACGAGCAGTACTTC
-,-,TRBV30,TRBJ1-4,CAGRSALYEKLFF,TGTGCTGGGCGGAGCGCATTGTATGAAAAACTGTTTTTT
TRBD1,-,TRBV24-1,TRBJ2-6,CATSEGQGSGANVLTF,TGTGCCACCAGTGAAGGACAGGGTTCTGGGGCCAACGTCCTGACTTTC
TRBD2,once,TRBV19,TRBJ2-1,CASSIGGGEQFF,TGTGCCAGTAGTATAGGGGGGGGTGAGCAGTTCTTC
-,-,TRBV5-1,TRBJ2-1,CASSFFEGHEQFF,TGCGCCAGCAGCTTTTTTGAAGGGCATGAGCAGTTCTTC
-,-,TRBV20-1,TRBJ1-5,CSARPRDIGGNQPQHF,TGCAGTGCTAGACCCAGGGACATCGGTGGCAATCAGCCCCAGCATTTT
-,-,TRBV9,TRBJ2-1,CASSVDFPSYNEQFF,TGTGCCAGCAGCGTAGACTTTCCTTCCTACAATGAGCAGTTCTTC
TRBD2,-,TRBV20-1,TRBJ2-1,CSASPSGTSEYNEQFF,TGCAGTGCTAGCCCCTCCGGGACTAGCGAGTACAATGAGCAGTTCTTC
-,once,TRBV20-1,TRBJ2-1,CSARDQEGPSYNEQFF,TGCAGTGCTAGAGATCAGGAGGGGCCCTCCTACAATGAGCAGTTCTTC
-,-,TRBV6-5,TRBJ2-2,CASAAGELFF,TGTGCCAGCGCGGCCGGGGAGCTGTTTTTT
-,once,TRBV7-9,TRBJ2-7,CASSDSPYEQYF,TGTGCCAGCAGTGACTCCCCCTACGAGCAGTACTTC
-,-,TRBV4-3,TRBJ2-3,CASSQEDRRVYTDTQYF,TGCGCCAGCAGCCAAGAGGATCGGCGGGTCTACACAGATACGCAGTATTTT
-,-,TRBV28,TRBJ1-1,CASSFLGVPEAFF,TGTGCCAGCAGTTTCCTCGGGGTACCGGAAGCTTTCTTT
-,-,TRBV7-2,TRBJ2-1,CASSFDGAYNEQFF,TGTGCCAGCAGCTTCGACGGGGCCTACAATGAGCAGTTCTTC
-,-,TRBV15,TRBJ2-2,CATSVTGELFF,TGTGCCACCAGCGTGACCGGGGAGCTGTTTTTT
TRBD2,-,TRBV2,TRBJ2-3,CASLKVAGTTDTQYF,TGTGCCAGCCTTAAGGTAGCGGGAACAACAGATACGCAGTATTTT
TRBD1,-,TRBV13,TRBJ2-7,CASSLASTGGIYEQYF,TGTGCCAGCAGCTTAGCCTCGACAGGGGGGATCTACGAGCAGTACTTC
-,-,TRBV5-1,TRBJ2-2,CASSWDIDTGELFF,TGCGCCAGCAGTTGGGACATTGACACCGGGGAGCTGTTTTTT
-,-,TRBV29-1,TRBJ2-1,CSVDGQRLYNEQFF,TGCAGCGTTGATGGGCAGCGGTTATACAATGAGCAGTTCTTC
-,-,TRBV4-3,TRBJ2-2,CASSQGLANTGELFF,TGCGCCAGCAGCCAAGGGCTAGCGAACACCGGGGAGCTGTTTTTT
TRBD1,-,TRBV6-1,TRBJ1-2,CASIQDRGHNYGYTF,TGTGCCAGCATTCAGGACAGGGGTCATAACTATGGCTACACCTTC
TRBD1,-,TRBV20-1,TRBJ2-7,CSARDGTVGEQYF,TGCAGTGCTAGAGATGGGACAGTTGGGGAGCAGTACTTC
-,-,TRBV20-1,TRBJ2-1,CSARGPGHNDNEQFF,TGCAGTGCTAGGGGTCCGGGACATAACGACAATGAGCAGTTCTTC